Included here is one T cell receptor beta chain sequence, with context. This clone may be a read error of a much larger clone one base away. The sample is drawn from a study of molecular identifiers for immune sequencing clone quantification. This CDR3 has 15 residues. V lost 6 bases and J 2 bases, leaving 18 bases between the germline ends. In germline, CDR1 is DFQATT, CDR2 SNEGSKA (reference sequence). TCRdb reprocessed the PCR reads with MiXCR, giving one entry per CDR3 protein. The table shows just under 650,000 distinct CDR3 sequences, with 20% occurring only once. The gene calls are TRBV20-1 and TRBJ2-3; the D gene is possibly TRBD1 (6 bases). The sequenced sample was naive CD8+ T cells from blood, with Jurkat cell RNA spiked in. Indicated subset: FACS-sorted CD8+CD4-CCR7+CD45RA+ naive T cells. The sequence was collected from a human donor in good health. Some libraries in this study had Jurkat cell RNA spiked in. CDR3 protein: CSAPGRQDNTDTQYF. Here the CDR3 DNA reads TGCAGTGCCCCCGGTCGACAGGATAACACAGATACGCAGTATTTT.